This TCR beta chain was sequenced in a study of blood T cell repertoires in COVID-19. The method was immunoSEQ multiplex PCR; TCRdb's version includes in-frame clones alone and lacks a portion of them. The table includes 180,000 or so clones, approximately 83% detected once. In its sample, this clone was seen once. The CDR3 has 14 amino acids. The germline V and J ends were trimmed by 2 bases and 0 bases, with 8 bases remaining between them. Germline CDR1 KGHSH, CDR2 LQKENI. The rearrangement joins TRBV18 to TRBJ2-7; D gene uncertain. The sequenced material came from peripheral blood. The source is a human donor with active or convalescent COVID-19. The donor label of this sample is uncertain. In DNA form, the CDR3 reads TGTGCCAGCTCACCAGCCACTGCCTCCTACGAGCAGTACTTC. This encodes CASSPATASYEQYF.